The clone carrying this T cell receptor (beta chain) was seen more than once but under ten times. Its antigen is as yet unknown. The sample's time point: persistent/refractory GD, antithyroid drugs over 5 years with positive TRAb. Following extraction of RNA from PBMCs, that RNA was used to make the TCR library. The TCR beta library used iRepertoire HTBI primers with Arm-PCR amplification of CDR3. As handled by the study authors: Identification across samples found 50 to 80 TRBV and roughly 14 TRBJ segments. TCRdb analysed the multiplex PCR reads with MiXCR anew, one entry per CDR3 protein. In this record, the V and J calls reflect TCRdb's handling and not the investigators' own analysis. The sample lists roughly 400,000 distinct CDR3 sequences, less than 25% occurring once. This sample is part of a study of regulatory T cells in long-lasting Graves disease. Study-level results: Compared with new cases, persistent Graves' patients showed reduced TCR diversity.

The V gene's germline CDR1 is KGHSH and CDR2 LQKENI. This CDR3 is built from 15 residues. The germline V and J ends were trimmed by 2 bases and 2 bases, with 12 bases remaining between them. This sequence joins TRBV18 and TRBJ1-1, with D possibly TRBD1 on 5 matching bases. The input for sequencing was peripheral blood mononuclear cells (PBMCs), taken when the disease was refractory, from a patient treated with antithyroid drugs. The sequence was obtained from a female donor with Graves disease. The chain's CDR3 is CASSPSRQQNTEAFF. The CDR3 region has the DNA TGTGCCAGCTCACCATCGAGACAGCAAAACACTGAAGCTTTCTTT.